What follows are 11 T cell receptor beta chains derived from one specimen sequenced in a study of post-analysis software for immune sequencing data. For these receptors, no antigen is known. Notes on the study in general: About five TRBV segments, including TRBV5-6, TRBV5-1 and TRBV20-1, were more frequent in patients than controls.

The library was made from cDNA and included unique molecular identifiers. TCRdb independently ran MiXCR on the PCR reads; one entry per CDR3 protein. The sample has 750,000 to 900,000 distinct CDR3 sequences, 46% seen once. Source material: blood. The receptors derive from a girl aged 10 to 17 with multiple sclerosis.

This chain joins TRBV5-1 and TRBJ1-2; 7 nucleotides agree with TRBD1. V trimming: 3 bases; J trimming: 4 bases; junction bases outside the gene matches: 9. In germline, CDR1 is SGHRS, CDR2 YFSETQ. The CDR3 length is 15 residues. The CDR3 protein is CASSSERQGGYGYTF. The DNA for the CDR3 is TGCGCCAGCAGCTCCGAGAGACAGGGCGGCTATGGCTACACCTTC.

To note about this clonotype: Just one base apart from a much larger clone, this may be a read error. This chain uses TRBV27 with TRBJ2-3, with 9 bases fitting TRBD2. The J segment lost 2 bases and the V segment lost 7 bases, leaving 7 bases of the junction unmatched. Per germline, CDR1 MNHEY and CDR2 SMNVEV (reference sequence). The CDR3 length is 15 residues. Written as DNA, the CDR3 is TGTGCCAGCAAAATAGCGGGAGAAACCACAGATACGCAGTATTTT. As protein: CASKIAGETTDTQYF.

V gene TRBV20-1 combines with J gene TRBJ2-1; the match to TRBD1 covers 8 bases. V dropped 3 bases and J dropped 9; count of bases not matched to a gene: 10. Germline V gene sequence: CDR1 DFQATT, CDR2 SNEGSKA (reference sequence). The CDR3 is made up of 14 amino acids. The chain's CDR3 is CSARYQGARGEQFF. As DNA, the CDR3 is TGCAGTGCTAGGTATCAGGGGGCGCGTGGTGAGCAGTTCTTC.

This chain joins TRBV25-1 and TRBJ2-3, with 7 bases fitting TRBD2. The CDR3 spans 15 residues. The V segment lost 3 bases and the J segment 2 bases; nucleotides outside the gene matches: 5. CDR1 MGHDK and CDR2 SYGVNS come from the germline V gene. In nucleotides, the CDR3 is TGTGCCAGCAGTGAGACTAGCATTCACACAGATACGCAGTATTTT. It translates to CASSETSIHTDTQYF. Full variable domain (missing parts from reference TRBV25-1 and TRBJ2-3): EADIYQTPRYLVIGTGKKITLECSQTMGHDKMYWYQQDPGMELHLIHYSYGVNSTEKGDLSSESTVSRIRTEHFPLTLESARPSHTSQYLCASSETSIHTDTQYFGPGTRLTVL.

This clonotype turned up a few times. The chain links TRBV30 to TRBJ2-7, with D perhaps matching TRBD1 (6 bases). The V end was cut by 4 bases, the J end by 2 bases, with 15 bases between. The CDR3 has 14 residues. Germline CDR1 reads GTSNPN; CDR2 reads SVGIG (reference sequence). The CDR3 sequence: CAWTHTGIPYEQYF. CDR3 coding DNA: TGTGCCTGGACGCACACAGGGATCCCCTACGAGCAGTACTTC.

The V gene is TRBV15, the J gene TRBJ1-5; a possible D gene is TRBD1 (5 bases). The germline V gene encodes CDR1 LNHNV and CDR2 YYDKDF (reference sequence). This CDR3 region has 18 residues. V was shortened by 2 bases and J by 2 bases, with 19 bases between the two germline ends. CDR3 bases: TGTGCCACCAGCAGACGCCCCGGGGCCCATGATGGCAATCAGCCCCAGCATTTT. It specifies CATSRRPGAHDGNQPQHF.

The chain employs TRBV4-1 and TRBJ2-5; 9 bases line up with TRBD2. Germline CDR1 MGHRA, CDR2 YSYEKL. This CDR3 has 15 residues. Trimming took 4 bases from V and 5 from J; bases not matched to a gene: 8. CDR3 amino acids: CASSPLGLASETQYF. As DNA, the CDR3 is TGCGCCAGCAGCCCCCTCGGACTAGCGTCGGAGACCCAGTACTTC.

V gene TRBV29-1 combines with J gene TRBJ1-5; D possibly corresponds to TRBD1 (6 bases). V lost 7 bases to trimming and J lost 7 bases, with 14 bases between them. This CDR3 comprises 12 residues. Germline V gene data show CDR1 as SQVTM and CDR2 as ANQGSEA. The DNA of the CDR3 is TGCAGCGCATCCACAGGGAGCCAGCCCCAGCATTTT. Its protein is CSASTGSQPQHF.

The genes are TRBV18 and TRBJ2-7; 13 positions agree with TRBD2. The J call may be incorrect, as the DNA end agrees better with TRBJ2-5. CDR1 is KGHSH and CDR2 is LQKENI in the germline V gene. The CDR3 spans 16 residues. The CDR3 loop reads CASSSGLAGEQETQYF. The CDR3 region has the DNA TGTGCCAGCTCATCAGGACTAGCGGGAGAGCAAGAGACCCAGTACTTC.

V is TRBV27 and J is TRBJ1-6; D unresolved. From germline, CDR1 is MNHEY and CDR2 SMNVEV (reference sequence). This CDR3 region has 14 residues. Trimming removed 3 bases from V and 6 bases from J, with 9 bases in between. The CDR3 nucleotides read TGTGCCAGCAGTTTCCGCGGACTTAATTCACCCCTCCACTTT. Translating gives CASSFRGLNSPLHF.

As DNA, the CDR3 is TGTGCCAGCAGCATGTCGCAGCCAGAGGTGTACTTC. Amino acids: CASSMSQPEVYF. The chain couples TRBV9 to TRBJ2-7; no reliable D call. V lost 4 bases and J 12 bases, leaving 17 bases between the germline ends. The CDR3 covers 12 residues. Per the germline V gene, CDR1 is SGDLS and CDR2 is YYNGEE.